These T cell receptor beta chains were read from a single sample in a study of OX40 agonist ivuxolimab in advanced cancers. Clones were sequenced by immunoSEQ multiplex PCR, and TCRdb holds only the in-frame ones, with some missing. The data contain 50,000 or so clones, around 89% of them seen just once; the ten biggest clones take up less than 40%. Material: CD4+ or CD8+ T cells sorted from blood, obtained in a trial of the OX40 agonist ivuxolimab. These receptors originate from an adult with an advanced solid tumor such as melanoma, head and neck, liver or kidney cancer. The CDR3 runs from the conserved cysteine through the conserved F or W. Fields, in order: clone size, V gene, J gene, D gene, CDR3 protein, CDR3 DNA. A D gene is named only where the DNA matches it firmly. The size field is filled for only some rows; it gives once, few, many or a size class.

.	TRBV27	TRBJ1-2	.	CASSLMTPRGEIPNYGYTF	TGTGCCAGCAGTTTAATGACTCCACGGGGGGAAATCCCTAACTATGGCTACACCTTC
.	TRBV13	TRBJ1-1	TRBD1	CASSTQGGTEAFF	TGTGCCAGCAGCACACAGGGGGGAACTGAAGCTTTCTTT
once	TRBV21-1	TRBJ1-5	.	CASSPRPGTGSPSNQPQHF	TGTGCCAGCAGCCCACGCCCCGGGACAGGGTCCCCTTCCAATCAGCCCCAGCATTTT
.	TRBV7-9	TRBJ1-5	.	CASSAMMDQPQHF	TGTGCCAGCAGCGCAATGATGGATCAGCCCCAGCATTTT
.	TRBV6-5	TRBJ1-4	.	CASSLGGANEKLFF	TGTGCCAGCAGTTTAGGGGGTGCTAATGAAAAACTGTTTTTT
few	TRBV6-4	TRBJ2-2	.	CASSDSSTGELFF	TGTGCCAGCAGTGACTCCAGCACCGGGGAGCTGTTTTTT
.	TRBV11-2	TRBJ2-7	.	CASSQRADGYYEQYF	TGTGCCAGCAGCCAACGGGCGGACGGTTACTACGAGCAGTACTTC
.	TRBV19	TRBJ2-2	TRBD2	CASTISGGNTGELFF	TGTGCCAGTACCATTAGCGGGGGGAACACCGGGGAGCTGTTTTTT
.	TRBV6-5	TRBJ2-2	TRBD1	CASSSFGTANTGELFF	TGTGCCAGCAGTTCCTTCGGGACAGCGAACACCGGGGAGCTGTTTTTT
.	TRBV4-1	TRBJ2-2	.	CASSQGFIGNTGELFF	TGCGCCAGCAGCCAAGGGTTCATTGGGAACACCGGGGAGCTGTTTTTT
.	TRBV29-1	TRBJ2-7	.	CSVEVSYEQYF	TGCAGCGTTGAAGTGAGTTACGAGCAGTACTTC
.	TRBV27	TRBJ2-7	TRBD1	CASSNRQGPHYEQYF	TGTGCCAGCAGTAACCGACAGGGGCCCCATTACGAGCAGTACTTC
.	TRBV11-2	TRBJ1-2	.	CASSLVTGDYGYTF	TGTGCCAGCAGCTTAGTTACGGGGGACTATGGCTACACCTTC
.	TRBV4-1	TRBJ2-5	.	CASSGGQRETQYF	TGCGCCAGCAGCGGGGGCCAAAGGGAGACCCAGTACTTC
.	TRBV7-6	TRBJ2-7	.	CASSLGYGQGHEQYF	TGTGCCAGCAGCTTAGGTTACGGGCAGGGGCACGAGCAGTACTTC
once	TRBV27	TRBJ2-6	.	CASSLLGVAGANVLTF	TGTGCCAGCAGTTTATTGGGGGTCGCTGGGGCCAACGTCCTGACTTTC
.	TRBV6-5	TRBJ1-6	.	CASSYSNGVYNSPLHF	TGTGCCAGCAGTTACTCGAACGGTGTCTATAATTCACCCCTCCACTTT
few	TRBV11-2	TRBJ1-1	.	CASSLGGDTEAFF	TGTGCCAGCAGCTTAGGAGGGGACACTGAAGCTTTCTTT
.	TRBV5-4	TRBJ2-7	TRBD2	CASSLSGSPFHEQYF	TGTGCCAGCAGCTTGAGCGGGAGTCCCTTCCACGAGCAGTACTTC
.	TRBV30	TRBJ2-7	.	CAWGPPGLTYEQYF	TGTGCCTGGGGACCTCCGGGACTCACCTACGAGCAGTACTTC
few	TRBV11-2	TRBJ1-1	.	CASSWGSGTEAFF	TGTGCCAGCAGCTGGGGGAGTGGCACTGAAGCTTTCTTT
.	TRBV7-2	TRBJ2-1	.	CASSYGGINEQFF	TGTGCCAGCAGCTACGGAGGTATCAATGAGCAGTTCTTC
.	TRBV19	TRBJ1-3	.	CASTLGTGSSGNTIYF	TGTGCCAGTACCCTTGGGACGGGGAGCTCTGGAAACACCATATATTTT
.	TRBV19	TRBJ2-3	TRBD2	CASRDYKFEDTQYF	TGTGCCAGTCGGGACTACAAGTTTGAAGATACGCAGTATTTT
few	TRBV4-1	TRBJ2-1	TRBD2	CASSQGFLAGFPFEQFF	TGCGCCAGCAGCCAAGGTTTCTTAGCGGGGTTCCCATTTGAGCAGTTCTTC
.	TRBV6-1	TRBJ2-1	.	CASSEASWGAELNEQFF	TGTGCCAGCAGTGAAGCGTCTTGGGGGGCCGAACTCAATGAGCAGTTCTTC
.	TRBV5-4	TRBJ2-1	.	CASTRLESYNEQFF	TGTGCCAGCACCCGGCTAGAAAGTTACAATGAGCAGTTCTTC
.	TRBV7-9	TRBJ2-3	.	CASRITDTQYF	TGTGCCAGCAGAATCACAGATACGCAGTATTTT
.	TRBV4-1	TRBJ1-1	.	CASSQDLGVTEAFF	TGCGCCAGCAGCCAAGATCTCGGGGTCACTGAAGCTTTCTTT
.	TRBV2	TRBJ1-1	.	CASSEMNTEAFF	TGTGCCAGCAGTGAGATGAATACTGAAGCTTTCTTT
.	TRBV7-9	TRBJ2-3	.	CASSLGAATDTQYF	TGTGCCAGCAGCTTAGGGGCAGCCACAGATACGCAGTATTTT
.	TRBV7-8	TRBJ2-7	.	CASSIATASSYEQYF	TGTGCCAGCAGCATAGCGACAGCGAGCTCCTACGAGCAGTACTTC
.	TRBV5-1	TRBJ2-5	TRBD1	CASSPRRGTYQETQYF	TGCGCCAGCAGCCCCCGCAGGGGGACGTACCAAGAGACCCAGTACTTC
.	TRBV5-6	TRBJ2-5	TRBD1	CASRPGTGLQETQYF	TGTGCCAGCAGGCCTGGGACAGGACTACAAGAGACCCAGTACTTC
.	TRBV2	TRBJ2-1	TRBD1	CASSEWTGYYNEQFF	TGTGCCAGCAGTGAGTGGACAGGGTATTACAATGAGCAGTTCTTC